A selection of T cell receptor beta chains follows, all from one sample in a study of T cell responses to AZD1222 COVID-19 vaccine. Sequenced by immunoSEQ multiplex PCR; TCRdb stores in-frame clones only, minus some. Among about 180,000 clones listed, roughly 91% were seen once. Sample: peripheral blood, taken 28 days after the second AZD1222 dose. Every receptor here comes from an adult who received the AZD1222 COVID-19 vaccine. CDR3s include the opening cysteine and the closing phenylalanine or tryptophan. The D gene is left open where the match is weak. Size tells how often a clone was seen (once, few, many) or the class of an expanded clone, and some rows leave it out.

clone_size j_call d_call v_call cdr3_nt cdr3_aa
once TRBJ2-3 TRBD1 TRBV5-4 TGTGCCAGCAGCCTGACAGGGGAGAGGGCAGATACGCAGTATTTT CASSLTGERADTQYF
- TRBJ1-5 - TRBV19 TGTGCCAGTAGTTGGCAGGTCAATCAGCCCCAGCATTTT CASSWQVNQPQHF
- TRBJ1-2 TRBD1 TRBV10-3 TGTGCCATCAGTGAGGGGACAGCTTCCTATGGCTACACCTTC CAISEGTASYGYTF
- TRBJ1-5 TRBD1 TRBV6-6 TGTGCCAGCAGAGGGACAGACACTCAGCCCCAGCATTTT CASRGTDTQPQHF
- TRBJ2-7 TRBD1 TRBV12-3/TRBV12-4 TGTGCCAGCAGTGGAGACAGGGCCTACGAGCAGTACTTC CASSGDRAYEQYF
- TRBJ1-4 - TRBV5-1 TGCGCCAGCAATTCGGGCAGCTCTAATGAAAAACTGTTTTTT CASNSGSSNEKLFF
- TRBJ2-3 TRBD2 TRBV9 TGTGCCAGCAGCGTAGGGCTAGCGGATAGCACAGATACGCAGTATTTT CASSVGLADSTDTQYF
- TRBJ1-3 - TRBV11-2 TGTGCCAGCAGCTCGGACCCGGCCCGCTCTGGAAACACCATATATTTT CASSSDPARSGNTIYF
- TRBJ1-3 - TRBV2 TGTGCCATCCCACAGGCGTACGGAAACACCATATATTTT CAIPQAYGNTIYF
- TRBJ1-5 - TRBV12-3/TRBV12-4 TGTGCCAGCAAAACAGGTTTCGGTCAGCCCCAGCATTTT CASKTGFGQPQHF
- TRBJ1-5 - TRBV6-5 TGTGCCAGCAGGGTAGACAGCCCCAATCAGCCCCAGCATTTT CASRVDSPNQPQHF
- TRBJ2-3 TRBD1 TRBV19 TGTGCCAGTAGTAAACAGGGGTCCCACACAGATACGCAGTATTTT CASSKQGSHTDTQYF
- TRBJ2-5 TRBD2 TRBV18 TGTGCCAGCTCACCACGGGGGGGACAAGAGACCCAGTACTTC CASSPRGGQETQYF
- TRBJ2-3 - TRBV5-4 TGTGCCAGCAGCTTGGACATTACTAGCACAGATACGCAGTATTTT CASSLDITSTDTQYF
- TRBJ1-2 - TRBV10-2 TGCGCCAGCAGTGAAGGTCCGATCAACTATGGCTACACCTTC CASSEGPINYGYTF
few TRBJ2-7 - TRBV7-8 TGTGCCAGCAGCTTCGGGACCGACGGCCAGACCTACGAGCAGTACTTC CASSFGTDGQTYEQYF
- TRBJ1-5 - TRBV19 TGTGCCAGTAGTTACCAGGGCGGCAATCAGCCCCAGCATTTT CASSYQGGNQPQHF
- TRBJ2-7 - TRBV10-1 TGCGCCAGCAGTGAGGTTCGGGCTAGTTTCTACGAGCAGTACTTC CASSEVRASFYEQYF
- TRBJ1-6 TRBD1 TRBV28 TGTGCCAGCAGTGATGCCGACAGGGAGCATAATTCACCCCTCCACTTT CASSDADREHNSPLHF
few TRBJ2-5 - TRBV19 TGTGCCAGTAGTATAAGGGACGCCGAGACCCAGTACTTC CASSIRDAETQYF
- TRBJ2-3 - TRBV2 TGTGCCAGCCGTTCCGTCATAGCCACAGATACGCAGTATTTT CASRSVIATDTQYF
- TRBJ2-1 - TRBV6-1 TGTGCCAGCAGTGAAAGATCTAGGAGCTCCTACAATGAGCAGTTCTTC CASSERSRSSYNEQFF
- TRBJ2-7 - TRBV30 TGTGCCTGGCGGGGCAAGCCAGGGAGGTCTTCCTACGAGCAGTACTTC CAWRGKPGRSSYEQYF
- TRBJ2-7 TRBD1 TRBV11-2 TGTGCCAGCAGCGGCTACCGGGACAGAGGGTCCGAGCAGTACTTC CASSGYRDRGSEQYF
- TRBJ2-5 - TRBV9 TGTGCCAGCAGCGTAGGATCGGTGATCCAAGAGACCCAGTACTTC CASSVGSVIQETQYF
- TRBJ1-2 - TRBV2 TGTGCCAGCAGTGAGGCGGGCAACTATGGCTACACCTTC CASSEAGNYGYTF
once TRBJ2-7 - TRBV11-2 TGTGCCAGCCGCCTTGGGGGGGCGCCCGAGCAGTACTTC CASRLGGAPEQYF
- TRBJ2-7 - TRBV6-5 TGTGCCAGCAGTTACCAGGGCTCCCACGAGCAGTACTTC CASSYQGSHEQYF
- TRBJ1-2 - TRBV7-8 TGTGCCAGCAGCTATAGTAGGGCCTCGGACTATGGCTACACCTTC CASSYSRASDYGYTF
- TRBJ1-2 - TRBV7-6 TGTGCCAGCAGCTTAGCGGCAGGCGGCACTAACTATGGCTACACCTTC CASSLAAGGTNYGYTF
- TRBJ1-5 - TRBV7-8 TGTGCCAGCAGCTTAGCGTGGGAGAATCAGCCCCAGCATTTT CASSLAWENQPQHF
- TRBJ2-3 TRBD2 TRBV20-1 TGCAGTGCTAGTCGGGGAGGGGATACGCAGTATTTT CSASRGGDTQYF
- TRBJ2-7 - TRBV27 TGTGCCAGCAGTTTAAAGGACAGTCTCTCCTACGAGCAGTACTTC CASSLKDSLSYEQYF
- TRBJ2-3 TRBD2 TRBV6-2/TRBV6-3 TGTGCCAGCAGTTACCGACTAGCGGGGGGGGATACGCAGTATTTT CASSYRLAGGDTQYF
once TRBJ1-5 - TRBV5-8 TGTGCCAGCAGCTTCACTGGGGGCAGAACCAATCAGCCCCAGCATTTT CASSFTGGRTNQPQHF
- TRBJ2-4 - TRBV11-2 TGTGCCAGCAGCTTTCGAGCCAAAAACATTCAGTACTTC CASSFRAKNIQYF
- TRBJ1-1 TRBD1 TRBV27 TGTGCCAGCAACTCGGGACAGGGCCCCACTGAAGCTTTCTTT CASNSGQGPTEAFF
- TRBJ2-3 TRBD2 TRBV3-1/TRBV3-2 TGTGCCAGCAGCTGGGGACTAGCGGATACGCAGTATTTT CASSWGLADTQYF
- TRBJ1-4 TRBD1 TRBV19 TGTGCCAGTAGTCTCGGGACAGGGTGGGAAAAACTGTTTTTT CASSLGTGWEKLFF
- TRBJ1-1 - TRBV4-3 TGCGCCAGCAGCCAAGAGGCAGGGAGGACTGAAGCTTTCTTT CASSQEAGRTEAFF
- TRBJ1-6 TRBD1 TRBV2 TGTGCCAGCAGCCCTCCGGGACAGGACAATTCACCCCTCCACTTT CASSPPGQDNSPLHF
- TRBJ2-3 - TRBV3-1/TRBV3-2 TGTGCCAGCAGCCAACCTGTAGCCGCCGGAACAGATACGCAGTATTTT CASSQPVAAGTDTQYF
- TRBJ1-3 - TRBV3-1/TRBV3-2 TGTGCCAGCAGCCAAGCGGGCTCTGGAAACACCATATATTTT CASSQAGSGNTIYF
- TRBJ2-5 - TRBV7-9 TGTGCCAGCAGCTTAGGTCATGCGGGGCAAGAGACCCAGTACTTC CASSLGHAGQETQYF